This T cell receptor (beta chain) was obtained from a study of blood T cell repertoires in COVID-19. CDR1 and CDR2 from the germline V gene are MDHEN and SYDVKM. Trimming removed 6 bases from V and 1 base from J, with 16 bases in between. The length of the CDR3 is 16 residues. TCRdb's copy holds only in-frame clones and misses some; the assay was immunoSEQ multiplex PCR. The sample shows 110,000 or so clones, around 89% of them seen only once. The sequenced sample consisted of peripheral blood. The sequence derives from a woman between 45 and 60 years old with acute or convalescent COVID-19. The chain uses TRBV28 and TRBJ1-5; a possible D gene is TRBD1 (6 bases). The CDR3 sequence is CASSLLGTQSNQPQHF. CDR3 bases: TGTGCCAGCAGCTTGTTGGGGACACAGAGCAATCAGCCCCAGCATTTT.